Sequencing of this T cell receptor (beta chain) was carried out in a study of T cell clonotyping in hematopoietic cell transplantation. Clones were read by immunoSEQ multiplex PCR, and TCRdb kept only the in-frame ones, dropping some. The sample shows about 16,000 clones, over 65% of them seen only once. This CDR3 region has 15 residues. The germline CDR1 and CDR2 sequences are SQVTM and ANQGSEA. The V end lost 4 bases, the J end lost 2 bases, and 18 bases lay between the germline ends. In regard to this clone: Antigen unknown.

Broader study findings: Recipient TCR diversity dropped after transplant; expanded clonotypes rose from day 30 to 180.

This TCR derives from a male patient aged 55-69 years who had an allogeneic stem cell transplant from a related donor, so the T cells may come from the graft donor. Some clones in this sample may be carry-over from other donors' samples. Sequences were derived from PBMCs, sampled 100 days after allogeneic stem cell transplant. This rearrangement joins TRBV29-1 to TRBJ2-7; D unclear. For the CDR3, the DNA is TGCAGCGTTGCGGATGCCTTCCCCGCTACCTACGAGCAGTACTTC. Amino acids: CSVADAFPATYEQYF.